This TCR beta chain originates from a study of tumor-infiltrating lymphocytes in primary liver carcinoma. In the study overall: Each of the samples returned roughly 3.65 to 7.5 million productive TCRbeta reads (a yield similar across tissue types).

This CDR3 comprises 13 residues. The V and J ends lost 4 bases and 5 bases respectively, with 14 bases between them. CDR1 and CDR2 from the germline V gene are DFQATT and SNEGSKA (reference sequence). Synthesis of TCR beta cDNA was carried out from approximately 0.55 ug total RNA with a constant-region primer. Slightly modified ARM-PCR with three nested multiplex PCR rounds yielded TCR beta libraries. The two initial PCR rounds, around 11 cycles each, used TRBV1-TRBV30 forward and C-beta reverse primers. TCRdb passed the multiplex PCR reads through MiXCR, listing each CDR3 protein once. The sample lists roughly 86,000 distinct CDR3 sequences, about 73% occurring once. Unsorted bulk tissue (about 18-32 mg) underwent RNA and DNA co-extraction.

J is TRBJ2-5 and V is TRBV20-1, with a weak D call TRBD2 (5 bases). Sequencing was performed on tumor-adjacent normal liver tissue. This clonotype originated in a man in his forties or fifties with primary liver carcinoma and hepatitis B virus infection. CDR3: CSAIYGIGETQYF. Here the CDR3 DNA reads TGCAGTGCTATCTACGGGATAGGGGAGACCCAGTACTTC.